This TCR beta chain was recorded in a study of T cell changes during pregnancy in multiple sclerosis. Some clones are missing from TCRdb's copy, which holds only in-frame ones; the method was immunoSEQ multiplex PCR. Here the sample spans around 80,000 clones, about 91% being singletons. CDR3 size: 14 residues. Germline V gene sequence: CDR1 SGHVS, CDR2 FNYEAQ. The ends were cut back, 4 bases at V and 10 bases at J, with 19 bases in the middle. This sequence was found in a female donor with multiple sclerosis, enrolled in a pregnancy study. Material: peripheral blood, obtained before pregnancy. The rearrangement joins TRBV7-6 to TRBJ1-2, with D tentatively TRBD1 (6 bases). In DNA form, the CDR3 reads TGTGCCAGCAGCTCGGTCAAGGGACACGAAGTCTACACCTTC. Amino acid sequence: CASSSVKGHEVYTF.